These 25 T cell receptor beta chains share one sample of origin, sequenced in a study of T-cell reconstitution after alpha-beta-depleted transplantation in children. A TCRbeta library incorporating unique molecular identifiers was prepared. MiXCR, run by TCRdb on the PCR reads, gives a single entry per CDR3 protein. The table has about 360,000 distinct CDR3 sequences, about 14% seen once; the top ten hold 4% to 5.5%. The sequenced sample was PBMCs, obtained from the stem cell graft. These receptor sequences come from a human donor who donated a stem cell graft to a child with Fanconi anemia.

The chain has TRBV18 and TRBJ1-4; TRBD1 might be the D (5 bases). Trimming took off 3 bases at V and 4 bases at J, with 18 bases between the two ends. The CDR3 loop spans 17 amino acids. Germline values: CDR1 KGHSH, CDR2 LQKENI. Written as DNA, the CDR3 is TGTGCCAGCTCACCTTATCGCGGTCAGGGCCTTAATGAAAAACTGTTTTTT. It translates to CASSPYRGQGLNEKLFF.

The rearrangement links TRBV7-2 to TRBJ1-1; 7 nucleotides line up with TRBD1. V shed 5 bases and J 8 bases; nucleotides not matched to a gene: 8. CDR3 length: 13 amino acids. The germline V gene encodes CDR1 SGHTA and CDR2 FQGNSA. The CDR3 DNA reads TGTGCCAGCAGCGCCTACCGGGACAGCGAAGCTTTCTTT. It specifies CASSAYRDSEAFF.

This clonotype was observed a few times. This could be a read error, since a much larger clone is one nucleotide away. The CDR3 carries no conserved terminal phenylalanine or tryptophan, so it likely arises from a read error. The chain is built from TRBV5-1 and TRBJ1-3; D possibly corresponds to TRBD1 (6 bases). Trimming took 4 bases from V and 8 from J, leaving 10 bases between them. In germline, CDR1 is SGHRS, CDR2 YFSETQ. The CDR3 is 12 residues long. The CDR3 coding sequence is TGCGCCAGCAGCCTGGACAGCTACACCATATATTAT. This encodes CASSLDSYTIYY.

This clonotype was detected only a few times. The V call is TRBV3-1, the J call TRBJ2-6; D call uncertain. Germline CDR1 LGHDT, CDR2 YNNKEL (reference sequence). V dropped 2 bases and J dropped 3 bases, with 5 bases sitting between them. The CDR3 loop spans 14 amino acids. The CDR3 loop reads CASSQRDGANVLTF. CDR3 in DNA: TGTGCCAGCAGCCAAAGGGATGGGGCCAACGTCCTGACTTTC.

This clonotype was seen a handful of times. The chain employs TRBV28 and TRBJ2-5, with D perhaps TRBD1 or TRBD2 (5 bases each). V dropped 5 bases and J dropped 0 bases, with 13 bases sitting between them. Germline assignment: CDR1 MDHEN and CDR2 SYDVKM. The CDR3 contains 15 residues. The CDR3 DNA follows: TGTGCCAGCAGTCTACCGGGGACCCACCAAGAGACCCAGTACTTC. It is translated as CASSLPGTHQETQYF.

This clonotype has more than one count but fewer than ten. The chain joins TRBV5-5 to TRBJ2-3; D not resolved. Germline CDR1 SGHKS, CDR2 YYEKEE (reference sequence). Trimming pared 1 base from V and 2 bases from J, leaving 14 bases between. This CDR3 contains 16 residues. The CDR3 region is CASSLRYPAITDTQYF. In nucleotides, the CDR3 is TGTGCCAGCAGCTTGAGATACCCAGCGATCACAGATACGCAGTATTTT.

This clonotype was seen more than once but under ten times. The chain uses TRBV2 and TRBJ2-5; TRBD2 is a possible D gene (5 bases). This CDR3 is 14 amino acids long. Germline V gene lookup returns CDR1 SNHLY and CDR2 FYNNEI. V was clipped by 3 bases and J by 4 bases, with 12 bases between them. CDR3 sequence reads: CASSEASLVETQYF. The CDR3 coding sequence is TGTGCCAGCAGTGAGGCTAGCTTGGTAGAGACCCAGTACTTC.

This clonotype has a count of ten or more. The chain recombines TRBV12-3 or TRBV12-4 with TRBJ2-2; D is unresolved. This CDR3 is built from 15 residues. V dropped 7 bases and J dropped 7 bases, with 19 bases sitting between them. CDR3 region: CASTLASPNGGELFF. For the CDR3, the DNA is TGTGCCAGCACCCTGGCGTCTCCTAACGGCGGGGAGCTGTTTTTT.

This clonotype was observed a handful of times. This sequence joins TRBV5-1 and TRBJ2-1; D might be TRBD2 (6 bases). The germline V gene has CDR1 SGHRS and CDR2 YFSETQ. The CDR3 consists of 16 residues. Between the trimmed V and J ends, which lost 1 base and 0 bases, there was a span of 11 bases. Here the CDR3 DNA reads TGCGCCAGCAGCTTGCGGGACTCCGGCTCCTACAATGAGCAGTTCTTC. This codes for CASSLRDSGSYNEQFF.

This clonotype was observed at least ten times. The chain recombines TRBV12-3 or TRBV12-4 with TRBJ1-5, with no clear D. CDR3 length: 11 residues. V lost 3 bases to trimming and J lost 8 bases, with 5 bases between them. The CDR3: CASSFGEPQHF. The CDR3, as DNA: TGTGCCAGCAGTTTTGGAGAGCCCCAGCATTTT.

The V call is TRBV5-1, the J call TRBJ1-1; D call uncertain. The CDR3 consists of 13 residues. V gave up 3 bases and J gave up 4 bases, with 10 bases separating them. Germline CDR1 SGHRS, CDR2 YFSETQ. CDR3 in amino acids: CASSSSWGTEAFF. The DNA of the CDR3 is TGCGCCAGCAGCTCCTCGTGGGGCACTGAAGCTTTCTTT.

The V gene is TRBV6-1, the J gene TRBJ2-1, with unresolved D. Trimming took off 0 bases at V and 8 bases at J, with 11 bases between the two ends. Germline V gives CDR1 MNHNS, CDR2 SASEGT. This CDR3 contains 14 residues. The CDR3 is CASSEARHRHEQFF. CDR3 bases: TGTGCCAGCAGTGAAGCGCGGCACCGCCATGAGCAGTTCTTC.

This clonotype was seen ten or more times. Compared with germline, one end of the junction differs, possibly owing to a read error. The chain is built from TRBV20-1 and TRBJ2-2, with D uncertain. The CDR3 sequence is 13 residues long. The germline gives CDR1 DFQATT, CDR2 SNEGSKA (reference sequence). The CDR3 DNA reads as TGCAGTGCGAGAGGCCCTATAATCGGGGAGCTGTTTTTT. The encoded protein is CSARGPIIGELFF.

Of note for this clonotype: A much larger clone sits a single nucleotide away, making a read error possible. This chain links TRBV12-3 or TRBV12-4 with TRBJ2-1; 7 bases align to TRBD2. This CDR3 is built from 15 residues. CDR3: CASCLASGAWNEQFF. The CDR3 DNA follows: TGTGCCAGCTGTTTAGCGAGCGGGGCCTGGAATGAGCAGTTCTTC.

Many counts were recorded for this clonotype. This rearrangement joins TRBV28 to TRBJ2-7; 9 bases are shared with TRBD1. This CDR3 comprises 14 residues. Germline-derived CDR1 and CDR2 are MDHEN and SYDVKM. V trimming: 6 bases; J trimming: 7 bases; junction bases outside the gene matches: 10. In DNA, the CDR3 is TGTGCCAGCAGATTGACAGGGGGATTACGGGAGCAGTACTTC. Translated, it gives CASRLTGGLREQYF.

The V call is TRBV4-2, the J call TRBJ2-1, with 11 bases that match TRBD2. Germline loops: CDR1 LGHNA, CDR2 YNFKEQ. The ends lost 3 bases at V and 7 bases at J; junction bases unmatched: 8. This CDR3 comprises 16 residues. DNA for the CDR3: TGTGCCAGCAGCCAGGCCGTAGCGGGGGGGAAAAATGAGCAGTTCTTC. It is translated as CASSQAVAGGKNEQFF.

The chain employs TRBV18 and TRBJ1-1, with D possibly matching TRBD1 (6 bases). This CDR3 is built from 14 residues. V gave up 6 bases and J gave up 3 bases, with 14 bases separating them. The germline V gene has CDR1 KGHSH and CDR2 LQKENI. This CDR3 is CASSLNRADTEAFF. The CDR3 bases are TGTGCCAGCTCCCTCAACAGGGCTGACACTGAAGCTTTCTTT.

Worth noting for this clonotype: A read error may produce the germline difference seen at one junction end. This chain joins TRBV18 and TRBJ2-1; the D is unclear. Germline V lookup: CDR1 KGHSH, CDR2 LQKENI. CDR3 length: 14 amino acids. The CDR3 DNA reads TGTGCCAGCTCACTACAACGAGAAGTCAATAAGCAGTTCTTC. Translation gives CASSLQREVNKQFF.

This clonotype was detected a few times. The V and J genes are TRBV12-3 or TRBV12-4 and TRBJ2-1, with 8 bases identical to TRBD1. This CDR3 comprises 14 residues. After removal of 0 bases from V and 6 bases from J, the junction contained 1 base not matched to a gene. CDR3 sequence: CASSLADRANEQFF. CDR3 in DNA: TGTGCCAGCAGTTTAGCGGACAGGGCCAATGAGCAGTTCTTC.

This clonotype occurred a few times. V usage is TRBV5-8 and J usage is TRBJ1-6; weak D call: TRBD1 (5 bases). V dropped 0 bases and J dropped 11 bases, with 9 bases sitting between them. This CDR3 spans 13 amino acids. Per germline, CDR1 SGHTS and CDR2 YDEGEE. CDR3 sequence reads: CASSLGGNTPLHF. The CDR3 coding sequence is TGTGCCAGCAGCTTGGGGGGGAATACACCCCTCCACTTT.

This clonotype was seen more than once but under ten times. This rearrangement joins TRBV2 to TRBJ2-7, with 7 positions matching TRBD2. There are 13 residues in the CDR3. With 1 base clipped from V and 5 bases from J, the junction kept 2 bases outside the gene matches. Germline CDR1 SNHLY, CDR2 FYNNEI. CDR3 coding DNA: TGTGCCAGCAGTGAAGTGGGGGGGGACGAGCAGTACGTC. Protein product: CASSEVGGDEQYV.

This clonotype was seen only a few times. The rearrangement uses TRBV6-2 or TRBV6-3 and TRBJ1-5, with unresolved D. Germline-derived CDR1 and CDR2 are MNHEY and SVGEGT. The length of the CDR3 is 13 residues. V was shortened by 6 bases and J by 3 bases, with 9 bases between the two germline ends. This CDR3 reads CASSLPVNQPQHF. The CDR3 region has the DNA TGTGCCAGCAGCCTCCCTGTCAATCAGCCCCAGCATTTT.

This clonotype has a handful of counts. J is TRBJ2-1 and V is TRBV27, with 9 nucleotides matching TRBD2. The trim removed 5 bases at V and 9 bases at J, leaving 11 bases unmatched. This CDR3 spans 15 amino acids. Germline assignment: CDR1 MNHEY and CDR2 SMNVEV (reference sequence). The CDR3 is CASSQLGGGAGEQFF. The CDR3 coding sequence is TGTGCCAGCAGTCAGCTGGGCGGGGGGGCCGGTGAGCAGTTCTTC.

This clonotype was counted ten times or more. This chain links TRBV20-1 with TRBJ2-1, with D tentatively TRBD2 (5 bases). CDR3 length: 11 residues. Germline V gene data show CDR1 as DFQATT and CDR2 as SNEGSKA (reference sequence). Trimming removed 6 bases at V and 9 bases at J, with 12 bases between. The CDR3: CSAGPSREQFF. In nucleotides, the CDR3 is TGCAGTGCGGGCCCTAGCCGTGAGCAGTTCTTC.

This clonotype showed up just once. The CDR3: CASTQGFLSEAFF. For the CDR3, the DNA is TGTGCCAGCACCCAGGGTTTTCTATCGGAAGCTTTCTTT. The V gene is TRBV12-3 or TRBV12-4, the J gene TRBJ1-1, with D tentatively TRBD1 (5 bases). V was trimmed by 7 bases and J by 8 bases, leaving 17 bases between them. This CDR3 spans 13 amino acids.